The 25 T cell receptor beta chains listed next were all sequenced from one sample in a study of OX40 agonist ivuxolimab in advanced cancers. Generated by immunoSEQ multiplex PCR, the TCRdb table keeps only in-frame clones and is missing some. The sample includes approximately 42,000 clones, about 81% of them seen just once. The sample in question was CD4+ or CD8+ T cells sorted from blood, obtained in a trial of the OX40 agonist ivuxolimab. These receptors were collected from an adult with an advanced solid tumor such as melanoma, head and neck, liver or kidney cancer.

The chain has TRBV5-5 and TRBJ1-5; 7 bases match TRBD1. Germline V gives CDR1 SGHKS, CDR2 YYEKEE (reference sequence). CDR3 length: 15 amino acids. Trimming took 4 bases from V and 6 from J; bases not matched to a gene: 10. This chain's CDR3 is CASSLEDRSFQPQHF. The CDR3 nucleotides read TGTGCCAGCAGCCTAGAGGACAGGTCGTTTCAGCCCCAGCATTTT.

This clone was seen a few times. CDR3 residues: CASSQDHIGSPIYGYTF. CDR3 DNA: TGCGCCAGCAGCCAAGATCATATCGGCAGTCCTATTTATGGCTACACCTTC. The genes are TRBV4-3 and TRBJ1-2; no clear D gene. Trimming took 0 bases from V and 5 from J, leaving 19 bases between them. The CDR3 spans 17 residues. The germline V gene encodes CDR1 LGHNA and CDR2 YSLEER.

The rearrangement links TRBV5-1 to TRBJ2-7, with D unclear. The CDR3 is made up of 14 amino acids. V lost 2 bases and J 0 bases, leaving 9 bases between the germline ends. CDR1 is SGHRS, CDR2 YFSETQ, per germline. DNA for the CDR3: TGCGCCAGCAGCTTCGATGATAGCTCCTACGAGCAGTACTTC. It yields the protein CASSFDDSSYEQYF.

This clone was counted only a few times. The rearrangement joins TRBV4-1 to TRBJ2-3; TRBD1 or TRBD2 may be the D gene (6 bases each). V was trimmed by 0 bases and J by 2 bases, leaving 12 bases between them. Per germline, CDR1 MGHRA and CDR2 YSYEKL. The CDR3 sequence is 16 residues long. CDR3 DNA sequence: TGCGCCAGCAGCCAAGATTGGGGGGCGGACACAGATACGCAGTATTTT. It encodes CASSQDWGADTDTQYF.

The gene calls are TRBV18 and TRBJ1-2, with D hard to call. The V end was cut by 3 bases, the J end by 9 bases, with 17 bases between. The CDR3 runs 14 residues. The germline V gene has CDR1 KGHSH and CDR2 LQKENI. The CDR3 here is CASSPRPASERYTF. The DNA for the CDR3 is TGTGCCAGCTCACCCCGCCCAGCTTCTGAACGCTACACCTTC.

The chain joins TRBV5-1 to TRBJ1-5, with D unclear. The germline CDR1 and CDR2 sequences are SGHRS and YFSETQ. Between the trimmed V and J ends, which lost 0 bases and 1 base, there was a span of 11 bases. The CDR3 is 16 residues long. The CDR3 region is CASSLGGDGSNQPQHF. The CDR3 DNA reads TGCGCCAGCAGCTTGGGTGGTGATGGCAGCAATCAGCCCCAGCATTTT.

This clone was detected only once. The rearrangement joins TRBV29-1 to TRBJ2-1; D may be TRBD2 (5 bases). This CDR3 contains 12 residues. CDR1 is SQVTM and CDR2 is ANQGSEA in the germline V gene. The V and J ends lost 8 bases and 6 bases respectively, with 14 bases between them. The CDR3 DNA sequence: TGCAGCACCCGGAGGCAGATCAATGAGCAGTTCTTC. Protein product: CSTRRQINEQFF.

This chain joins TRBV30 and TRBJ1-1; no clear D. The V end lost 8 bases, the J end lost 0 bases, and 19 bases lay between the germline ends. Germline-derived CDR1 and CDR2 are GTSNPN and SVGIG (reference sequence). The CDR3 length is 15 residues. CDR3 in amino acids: CATAAVGILNTEAFF. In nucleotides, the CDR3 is TGTGCCACGGCAGCTGTGGGGATTTTGAACACTGAAGCTTTCTTT.

The CDR3 protein is CASSLAAGQANYGYTF. CDR3 bases: TGTGCCAGCAGCTTGGCCGCAGGACAGGCTAACTATGGCTACACCTTC. This chain joins TRBV5-4 and TRBJ1-2; TRBD1 matches at 7 bases. CDR1 SGHNT and CDR2 YYREEE come from the germline V gene (reference sequence). The CDR3 is made up of 16 amino acids. V was pared by 0 bases and J by 0 bases, with 5 bases of the junction left unmatched.

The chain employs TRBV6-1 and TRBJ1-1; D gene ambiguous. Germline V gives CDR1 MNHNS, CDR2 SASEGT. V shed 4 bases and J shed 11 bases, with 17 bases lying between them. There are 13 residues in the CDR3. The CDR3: CASSGTTWGRAFF. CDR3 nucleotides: TGTGCCAGCAGTGGCACCACCTGGGGAAGGGCTTTCTTT.

CDR3 residues: CASSLGGQDTEAFF. DNA for the CDR3: TGTGCCAGCAGCCTCGGAGGTCAGGACACTGAAGCTTTCTTT. This chain links TRBV6-6 with TRBJ1-1; no clear D. This CDR3 comprises 14 residues. Per the germline V gene, CDR1 is MNHNY and CDR2 is SVGAGI (reference sequence). The V end was cut by 6 bases, the J end by 3 bases, with 14 bases between.

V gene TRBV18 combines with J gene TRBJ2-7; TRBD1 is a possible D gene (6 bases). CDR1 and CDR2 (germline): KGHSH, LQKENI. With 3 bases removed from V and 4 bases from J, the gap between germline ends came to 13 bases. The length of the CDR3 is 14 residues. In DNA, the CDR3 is TGTGCCAGCTCACCGGGTTTCCAGGGGTACGAGCAGTACTTC. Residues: CASSPGFQGYEQYF.

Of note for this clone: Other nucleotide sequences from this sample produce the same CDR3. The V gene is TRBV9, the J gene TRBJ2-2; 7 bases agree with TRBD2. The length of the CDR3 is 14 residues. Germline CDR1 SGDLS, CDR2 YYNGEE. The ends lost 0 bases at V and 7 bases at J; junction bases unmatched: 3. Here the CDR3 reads CASSVALAGGELFF. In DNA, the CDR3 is TGTGCCAGCAGCGTAGCGTTAGCGGGCGGGGAGCTGTTTTTT.

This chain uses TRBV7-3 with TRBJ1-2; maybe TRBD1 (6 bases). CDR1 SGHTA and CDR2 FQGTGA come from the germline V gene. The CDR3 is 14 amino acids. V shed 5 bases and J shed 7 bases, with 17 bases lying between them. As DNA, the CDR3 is TGTGCCAGCAGCCCTGGCGGAGGGGGGTCTGGCTACACCTTC. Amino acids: CASSPGGGGSGYTF.

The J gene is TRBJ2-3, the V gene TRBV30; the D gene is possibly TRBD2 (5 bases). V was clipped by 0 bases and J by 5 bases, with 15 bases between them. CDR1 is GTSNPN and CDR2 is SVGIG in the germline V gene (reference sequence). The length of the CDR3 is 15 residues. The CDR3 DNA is TGTGCCTGGAGTGTGGGTAGGGTGGCGGGAGATACGCAGTATTTT. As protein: CAWSVGRVAGDTQYF.

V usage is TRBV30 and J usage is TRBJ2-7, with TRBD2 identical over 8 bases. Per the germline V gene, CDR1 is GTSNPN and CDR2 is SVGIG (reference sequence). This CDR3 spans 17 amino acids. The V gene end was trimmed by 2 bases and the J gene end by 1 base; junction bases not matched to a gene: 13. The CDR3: CAWSPRGTSGGSYEQYF. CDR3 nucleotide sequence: TGTGCCTGGAGTCCTAGGGGCACTAGCGGAGGTTCCTACGAGCAGTACTTC.

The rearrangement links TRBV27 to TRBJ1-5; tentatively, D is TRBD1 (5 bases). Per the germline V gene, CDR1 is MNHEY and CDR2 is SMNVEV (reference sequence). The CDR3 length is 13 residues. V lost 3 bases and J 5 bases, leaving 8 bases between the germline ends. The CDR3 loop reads CASSFLGDQPQHF. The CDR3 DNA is TGTGCCAGCAGTTTCTTAGGGGATCAGCCCCAGCATTTT.

The CDR3 DNA is TGTGCCAGCAGCTTAAACAGGGACACCTACGAGCAGTACGTC. The encoded protein is CASSLNRDTYEQYV. V usage is TRBV7-8 and J usage is TRBJ2-7; weak D call: TRBD1 (6 bases). The CDR3 sequence is 14 residues long. V lost 2 bases and J 2 bases, leaving 10 bases between the germline ends. Germline CDR1 reads SGHVS; CDR2 reads FQNEAQ.

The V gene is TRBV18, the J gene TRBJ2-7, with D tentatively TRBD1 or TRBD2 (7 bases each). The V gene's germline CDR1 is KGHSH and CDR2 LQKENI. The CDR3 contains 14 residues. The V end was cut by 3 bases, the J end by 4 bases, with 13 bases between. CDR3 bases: TGTGCCAGCTCACCCCAGGGGGGGGGATACGAGCAGTACTTC. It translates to CASSPQGGGYEQYF.

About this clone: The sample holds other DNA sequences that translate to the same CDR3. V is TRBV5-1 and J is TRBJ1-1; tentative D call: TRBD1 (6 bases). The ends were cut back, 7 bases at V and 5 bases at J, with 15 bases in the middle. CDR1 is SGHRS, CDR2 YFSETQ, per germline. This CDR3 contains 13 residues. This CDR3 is CASAEGGGTEAFF. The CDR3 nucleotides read TGCGCCAGCGCTGAGGGGGGAGGTACTGAAGCTTTCTTT.

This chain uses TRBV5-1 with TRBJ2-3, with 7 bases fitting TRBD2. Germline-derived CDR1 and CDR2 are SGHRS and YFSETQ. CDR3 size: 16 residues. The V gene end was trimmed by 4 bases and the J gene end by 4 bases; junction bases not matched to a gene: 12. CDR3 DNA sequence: TGCGCCAGCAGCCCTGGAGCGGGGAGGGCCGCAGATACGCAGTATTTT. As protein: CASSPGAGRAADTQYF.

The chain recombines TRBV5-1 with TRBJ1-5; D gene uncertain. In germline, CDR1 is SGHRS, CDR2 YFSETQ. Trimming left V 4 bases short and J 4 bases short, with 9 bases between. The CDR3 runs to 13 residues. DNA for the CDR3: TGCGCCAGCAGCATCGGACCAAATCAGCCCCAGCATTTT. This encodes CASSIGPNQPQHF.

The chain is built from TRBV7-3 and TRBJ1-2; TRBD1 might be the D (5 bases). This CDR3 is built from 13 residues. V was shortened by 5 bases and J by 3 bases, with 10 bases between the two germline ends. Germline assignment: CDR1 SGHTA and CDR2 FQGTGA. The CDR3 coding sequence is TGTGCCAGCAGCATAGGGACGGACTATGGCTACACCTTC. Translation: CASSIGTDYGYTF. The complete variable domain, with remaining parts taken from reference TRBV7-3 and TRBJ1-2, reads GAGVSQTPSNKVTEKGKYVELRCDPISGHTALYWYRQSLGQGPEFLIYFQGTGAADDSGLPNDRFFAVRPEGSVSTLKIQRTERGDSAVYLCASSIGTDYGYTFGSGTRLTVV.

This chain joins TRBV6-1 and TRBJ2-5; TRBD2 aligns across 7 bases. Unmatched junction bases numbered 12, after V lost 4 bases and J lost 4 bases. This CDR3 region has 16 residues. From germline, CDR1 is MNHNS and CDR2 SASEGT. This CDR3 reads CASSVNPGPGGETQYF. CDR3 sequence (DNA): TGTGCCAGCAGTGTAAACCCGGGACCGGGAGGAGAGACCCAGTACTTC.

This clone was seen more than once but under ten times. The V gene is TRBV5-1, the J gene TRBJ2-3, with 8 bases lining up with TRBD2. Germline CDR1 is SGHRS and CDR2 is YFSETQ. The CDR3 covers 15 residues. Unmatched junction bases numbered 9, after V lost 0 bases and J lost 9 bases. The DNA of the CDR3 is TGCGCCAGCAGCTTGGGCCGGGGGGGTCTTAGGACGCAGTATTTT. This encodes CASSLGRGGLRTQYF.